This paragraph covers one T cell receptor (beta chain) sequence. The antigen is undetermined. The record originates from a study of T cell responses to AZD1222 COVID-19 vaccine. Broader study findings: After the peak T cell response, and only then, were repertoires sampled. At baseline, seropositivity was found in only 6 or 7 AZD1222 recipients.

This CDR3 is 18 amino acids long. Germline-derived CDR1 and CDR2 are SEHNR and FQNEAQ (reference sequence). V dropped 4 bases and J dropped 0 bases, with 16 bases sitting between them. The protocol was immunoSEQ multiplex PCR, while the TCRdb copy is restricted to in-frame clones and leaves out a portion. The profile shows 100,000 to 150,000 clones, about 87% of them singletons. This rearrangement joins TRBV7-9 to TRBJ1-6; tentatively, D is TRBD1 (6 bases). The sequence was collected from an adult in good health. The input for sequencing was peripheral blood, taken on day 0 of AZD1222 vaccination. The CDR3 DNA reads as TGTGCCAGCAGCTACGCCCAGGGGTCGGGCTCCTATAATTCACCCCTCCACTTT. Residues: CASSYAQGSGSYNSPLHF.